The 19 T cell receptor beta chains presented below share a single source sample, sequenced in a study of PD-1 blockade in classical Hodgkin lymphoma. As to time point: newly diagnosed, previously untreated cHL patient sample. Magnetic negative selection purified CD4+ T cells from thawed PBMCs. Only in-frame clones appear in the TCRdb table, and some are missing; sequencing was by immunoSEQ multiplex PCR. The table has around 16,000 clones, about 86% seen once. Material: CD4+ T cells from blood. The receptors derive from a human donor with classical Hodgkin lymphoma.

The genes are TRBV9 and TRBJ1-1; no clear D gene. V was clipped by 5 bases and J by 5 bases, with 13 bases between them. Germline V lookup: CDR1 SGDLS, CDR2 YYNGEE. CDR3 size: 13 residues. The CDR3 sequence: CASRASGATEAFF. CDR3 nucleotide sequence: TGTGCCAGCAGGGCTTCGGGCGCTACTGAAGCTTTCTTT.

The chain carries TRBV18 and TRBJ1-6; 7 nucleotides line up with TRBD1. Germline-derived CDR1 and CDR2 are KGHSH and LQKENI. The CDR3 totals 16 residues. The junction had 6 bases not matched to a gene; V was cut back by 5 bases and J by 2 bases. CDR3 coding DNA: TGTGCCAGCTCAGCACAGGGGTATACCTATAATTCACCCCTCCACTTT. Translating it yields CASSAQGYTYNSPLHF.

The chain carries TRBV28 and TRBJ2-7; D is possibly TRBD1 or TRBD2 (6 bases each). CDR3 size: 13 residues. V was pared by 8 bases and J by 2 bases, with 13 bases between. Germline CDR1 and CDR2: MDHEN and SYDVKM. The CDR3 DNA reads TGTGCCAGCGGGGGGCTTCCCACCTACGAGCAGTACTTC. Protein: CASGGLPTYEQYF.

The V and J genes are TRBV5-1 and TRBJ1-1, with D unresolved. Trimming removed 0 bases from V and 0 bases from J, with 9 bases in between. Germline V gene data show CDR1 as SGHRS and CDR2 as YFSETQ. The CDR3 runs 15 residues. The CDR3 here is CASSLGGGMNTEAFF. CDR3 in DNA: TGCGCCAGCAGCTTGGGAGGAGGAATGAACACTGAAGCTTTCTTT.

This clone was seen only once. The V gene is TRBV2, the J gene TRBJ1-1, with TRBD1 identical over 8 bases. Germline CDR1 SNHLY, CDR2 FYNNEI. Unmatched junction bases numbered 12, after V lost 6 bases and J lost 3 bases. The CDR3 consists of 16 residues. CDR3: CASRVWTGLGDTEAFF. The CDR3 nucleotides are TGTGCCAGCAGAGTATGGACAGGGTTGGGGGACACTGAAGCTTTCTTT.

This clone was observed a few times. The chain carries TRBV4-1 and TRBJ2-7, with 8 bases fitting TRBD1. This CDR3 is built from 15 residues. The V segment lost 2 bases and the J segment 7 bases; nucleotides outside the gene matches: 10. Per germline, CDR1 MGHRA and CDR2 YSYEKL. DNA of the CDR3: TGCGCCAGCAGCCAACAGACAGGGGCGTTGGGTGAGCAGTACTTC. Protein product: CASSQQTGALGEQYF.

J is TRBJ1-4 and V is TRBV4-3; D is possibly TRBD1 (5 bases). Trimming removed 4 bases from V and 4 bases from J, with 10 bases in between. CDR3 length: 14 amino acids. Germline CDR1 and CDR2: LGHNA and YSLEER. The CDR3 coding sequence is TGCGCCAGCAGCCGGACACCCTATAATGAAAAACTGTTTTTT. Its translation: CASSRTPYNEKLFF.

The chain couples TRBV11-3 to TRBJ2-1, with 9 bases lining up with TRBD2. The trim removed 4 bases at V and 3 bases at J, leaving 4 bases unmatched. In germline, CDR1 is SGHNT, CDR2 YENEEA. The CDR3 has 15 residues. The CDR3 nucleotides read TGTGCCAGCAGCTCCGGGACTAGCTACTACAATGAGCAGTTCTTC. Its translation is CASSSGTSYYNEQFF. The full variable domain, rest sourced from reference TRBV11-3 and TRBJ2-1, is EAGVVQSPRYKIIEKKQPVAFWCNPISGHNTLYWYLQNLGQGPELLIRYENEEAVDDSQLPKDRFSAERLKGVDSTLKIQPAELGDSAVYLCASSSGTSYYNEQFFGPGTRLTVL.

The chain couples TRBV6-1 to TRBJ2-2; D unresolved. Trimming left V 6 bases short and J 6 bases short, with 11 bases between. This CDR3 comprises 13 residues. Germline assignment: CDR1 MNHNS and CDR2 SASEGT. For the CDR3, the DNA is TGTGCCAGCAGAAGGGAACGGGCCGGGGAGCTGTTTTTT. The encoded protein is CASRRERAGELFF.

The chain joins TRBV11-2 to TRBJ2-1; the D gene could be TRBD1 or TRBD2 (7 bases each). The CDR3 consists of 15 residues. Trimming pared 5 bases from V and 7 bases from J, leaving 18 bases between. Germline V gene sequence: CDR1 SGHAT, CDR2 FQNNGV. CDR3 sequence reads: CASSPGGGKWNEQFF. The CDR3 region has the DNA TGTGCCAGCAGCCCAGGGGGGGGCAAGTGGAATGAGCAGTTCTTC.

The CDR3 DNA sequence: TGTGCCAGCAGTTACTCCAGGGGGGGAGGCTACACCTTC. Protein product: CASSYSRGGGYTF. The chain has TRBV6-5 and TRBJ1-2; 7 bases are shared with TRBD1. The CDR3 runs 13 residues. J gave up 8 bases and V 0 bases, and 3 bases lay outside the gene matches. Looked up from germline, CDR1 is MNHEY and CDR2 is SVGAGI.

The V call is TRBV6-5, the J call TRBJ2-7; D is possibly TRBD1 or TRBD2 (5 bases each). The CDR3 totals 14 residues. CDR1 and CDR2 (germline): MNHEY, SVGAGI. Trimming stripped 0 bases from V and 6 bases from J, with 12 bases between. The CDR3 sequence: CASSYSGRVVEQYF. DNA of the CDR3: TGTGCCAGCAGTTACTCGGGACGTGTGGTCGAGCAGTACTTC.

CDR3 region: CASSEGWDRNYEQYF. CDR3 nucleotides: TGTGCCAGCAGTGAAGGGTGGGACAGGAACTACGAGCAGTACTTC. The rearrangement uses TRBV25-1 and TRBJ2-7; 8 nucleotides agree with TRBD1. The CDR3 spans 15 residues. CDR1 and CDR2 from the germline V gene are MGHDK and SYGVNS. V was clipped by 2 bases and J by 3 bases; unmatched bases: 6.

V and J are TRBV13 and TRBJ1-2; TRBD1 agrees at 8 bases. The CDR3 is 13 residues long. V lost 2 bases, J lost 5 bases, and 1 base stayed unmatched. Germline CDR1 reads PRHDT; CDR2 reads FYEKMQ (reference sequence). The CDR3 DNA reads TGTGCCAGCAGCTTAAGACAGGGGTATGGCTACACCTTC. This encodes CASSLRQGYGYTF.

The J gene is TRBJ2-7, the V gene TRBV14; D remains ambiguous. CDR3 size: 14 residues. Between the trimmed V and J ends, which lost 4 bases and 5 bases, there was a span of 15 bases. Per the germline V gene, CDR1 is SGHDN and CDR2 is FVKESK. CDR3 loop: CASSLANGFDEQYF. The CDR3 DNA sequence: TGTGCCAGCAGCCTTGCTAACGGTTTCGACGAGCAGTACTTC. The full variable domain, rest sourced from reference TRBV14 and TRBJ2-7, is EAGVTQFPSHSVIEKGQTVTLRCDPISGHDNLYWYRRVMGKEIKFLLHFVKESKQDESGMPNNRFLAERTGGTYSTLKVQPAELEDSGVYFCASSLANGFDEQYFGPGTRLTVT.

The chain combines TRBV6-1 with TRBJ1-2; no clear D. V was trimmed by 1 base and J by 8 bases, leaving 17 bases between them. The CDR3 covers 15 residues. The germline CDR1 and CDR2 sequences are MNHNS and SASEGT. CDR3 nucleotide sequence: TGTGCCAGCAGTGAAGTGACGGAAGAGGCACGCGGCTACACCTTC. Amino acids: CASSEVTEEARGYTF.

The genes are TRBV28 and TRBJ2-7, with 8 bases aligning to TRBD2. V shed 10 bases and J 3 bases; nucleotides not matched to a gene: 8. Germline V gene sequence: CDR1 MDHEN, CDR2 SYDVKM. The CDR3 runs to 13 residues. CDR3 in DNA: TGTGCCATCGAGCGGGGGAATAGCTACGAGCAGTACTTC. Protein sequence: CAIERGNSYEQYF.

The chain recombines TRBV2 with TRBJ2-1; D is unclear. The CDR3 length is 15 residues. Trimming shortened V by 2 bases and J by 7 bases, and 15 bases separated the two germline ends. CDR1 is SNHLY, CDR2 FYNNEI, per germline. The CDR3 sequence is CASSELVALRNEQFF. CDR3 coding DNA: TGTGCCAGCAGTGAACTCGTAGCCCTAAGGAATGAGCAGTTCTTC. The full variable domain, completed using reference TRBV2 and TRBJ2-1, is EPEVTQTPSHQVTQMGQEVILRCVPISNHLYFYWYRQILGQKVEFLVSFYNNEISEKSEIFDDQFSVERPDGSNFTLKIRSTKLEDSAMYFCASSELVALRNEQFFGPGTRLTVL.

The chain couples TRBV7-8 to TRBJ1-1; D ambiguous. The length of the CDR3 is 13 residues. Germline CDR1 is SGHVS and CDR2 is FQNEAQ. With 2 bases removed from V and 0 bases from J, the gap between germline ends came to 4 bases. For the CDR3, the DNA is TGTGCCAGCAGCTTAAGTGTGAACACTGAAGCTTTCTTT. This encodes CASSLSVNTEAFF.